This T cell receptor (beta chain) was retrieved from a study of response to subunit inactivated influenza vaccine. TCRdb re-derived calls from the RT-PCR reads in MiXCR, one entry per CDR3 protein. The sample yields a few hundred thousand distinct CDR3 sequences, around 15% seen once. The germline CDR1 and CDR2 sequences are SGHAT and FQNNGV. Unmatched junction bases numbered 6, after V lost 1 base and J lost 2 bases. This CDR3 region has 17 residues. This clonotype was obtained from a man between 45 and 60 years old who received an inactivated influenza vaccine. The specimen comprised PBMCs from blood, sampled roughly 12 days after vaccination. The rearrangement links TRBV11-2 to TRBJ2-1; 9 nucleotides align to TRBD2. The CDR3 region is CASSLVSGSPPYNEQFF. For the CDR3, the DNA is TGTGCCAGCAGCTTAGTTAGCGGGAGCCCCCCCTACAATGAGCAGTTCTTC.